This TCR beta chain was recovered during a study of cytomegalovirus exposure and HLA in healthy donors. The PCR had 60 Vbeta and 13 Jbeta primers. Profiled with immunoSEQ multiplex PCR; TCRdb holds only in-frame clones, not every one. This specimen shows 60,000 to 70,000 clones; the ten leading clones hold approximately 16%. What was sequenced was PBMCs. This receptor was identified in a boy younger than 18 in good health and CMV-seronegative.

DNA of the CDR3: TGTGCCAGTAGTATAAGCGCCGGTTATGAGACCCAGTACTTC. It codes for CASSISAGYETQYF. The V and J genes are TRBV19 and TRBJ2-5; D ambiguous. The CDR3 is 14 residues long. Trimming left V 2 bases short and J 5 bases short, with 12 bases between. CDR1 is LNHDA, CDR2 SQIVND, per germline (reference sequence).